The clone carrying this T cell receptor beta chain was counted between two and nine times. The CDR3 is made up of 16 amino acids. Trimming removed 6 bases from V and 3 bases from J; junction bases left unmatched: 13. Germline-derived CDR1 and CDR2 are LNHDA and SQIVND (reference sequence). This entry is derived from a study of blood T cell repertoires in COVID-19. Study overall: T cells, B-cell-depleted T cells, or PBMCs provided the cDNA or gDNA that served as material.

Study processing details: Amplifying reference gene primers gave estimates of nucleated cell counts. Sequencing used immunoSEQ multiplex PCR; TCRdb keeps in-frame clones, though not all of them. The V and J calls and the clone size are those of that table, but D and trimming were determined from the DNA. Of roughly 160,000 clones in the sample, 83% are singletons; the top ten hold approximately 2%. The receptor was derived from a woman at least 80 years old with acute or convalescent COVID-19. The sequenced sample consisted of peripheral blood. V is TRBV19 and J is TRBJ2-7, with 8 bases lining up with TRBD2. The CDR3 spells CASSRGGSGIIYEQYF. CDR3 in DNA: TGTGCCAGTAGCCGCGGCGGTAGCGGGATCATCTACGAGCAGTACTTC. The full variable domain, rest sourced from reference TRBV19 and TRBJ2-7, is DGGITQSPKYLFRKEGQNVTLSCEQNLNHDAMYWYRQDPGQGLRLIYYSQIVNDFQKGDIAEGYSVSREKKESFPLTVTSAQKNPTAFYLCASSRGGSGIIYEQYFGPGTRLTVT.